One sample yielded the 19 T cell receptor beta chains listed below, sequenced in a study of blood T cell repertoires in COVID-19. Profiled with immunoSEQ multiplex PCR; TCRdb holds only in-frame clones, not every one. Of about 280,000 clones detected, around 84% appear once; the ten largest clones hold roughly 5.3%. Source material: PBMCs or T cells enriched from blood (not recorded which). Receptor source: a man in his forties or fifties who had been exposed to COVID-19.

The chain couples TRBV5-4 to TRBJ1-2; the D gene is possibly TRBD1 (6 bases). Trimming took 4 bases from V and 4 from J, leaving 17 bases between them. The V gene's germline CDR1 is SGHNT and CDR2 YYREEE (reference sequence). This CDR3 region has 15 residues. The CDR3 loop reads CASSPGTRQVYGYTF. The CDR3 coding sequence is TGTGCCAGCAGCCCTGGTACAAGACAGGTCTATGGCTACACCTTC.

This clone has more than one count but fewer than ten. The rearrangement uses TRBV10-3 and TRBJ1-4; D not resolved. V shed 2 bases and J shed 4 bases, with 11 bases lying between them. The CDR3 extends over 15 amino acids. The germline V gene has CDR1 ENHRY and CDR2 SYGVKD. The CDR3 spells CAISEGGQNNEKLFF. The CDR3 nucleotides read TGTGCCATCAGTGAGGGAGGGCAGAATAATGAAAAACTGTTTTTT.

This clone was picked up one time. The gene calls are TRBV7-9 and TRBJ1-2, with a possible D match to TRBD1 (6 bases). Germline V gives CDR1 SEHNR, CDR2 FQNEAQ (reference sequence). V lost 1 base, J lost 6 bases, and 15 bases lay in between. This CDR3 contains 15 residues. The CDR3 spells CASSLVQGDMNGYTF. The CDR3 DNA is TGTGCCAGCAGCTTAGTACAGGGCGATATGAATGGCTACACCTTC.

The chain uses TRBV6-5 and TRBJ1-2, with unresolved D. V was cut by 5 bases and J by 1 base, with 8 bases left in between. The germline V gene encodes CDR1 MNHEY and CDR2 SVGAGI. The CDR3 is 13 residues long. In nucleotides, the CDR3 is TGTGCCAGCAGTAAACCAGATAACTATGGCTACACCTTC. Translating gives CASSKPDNYGYTF.

The rearrangement links TRBV6-5 to TRBJ2-1, with 7 bases fitting TRBD1. Germline V CDR1 and CDR2: MNHEY, SVGAGI. V dropped 6 bases and J dropped 9; count of bases not matched to a gene: 11. The CDR3 consists of 14 residues. CDR3 coding DNA: TGTGCCAGCAGCATACAGGGGTCGACGGGTGAGCAGTTCTTC. Protein sequence: CASSIQGSTGEQFF.

V gene TRBV14 combines with J gene TRBJ2-7, with 7 bases fitting TRBD2. Trimming removed 1 base from V and 2 bases from J; junction bases left unmatched: 5. This CDR3 region has 15 residues. The germline V gene encodes CDR1 SGHDN and CDR2 FVKESK. The CDR3 region has the DNA TGTGCCAGCAGCCAAGGGGGAGGGAGCACCTACGAGCAGTACTTC. Translating gives CASSQGGGSTYEQYF.

This sequence joins TRBV30 and TRBJ1-2, with 9 bases that match TRBD1. Germline loops: CDR1 GTSNPN, CDR2 SVGIG (reference sequence). V was pared by 3 bases and J by 7 bases, with 6 bases of the junction left unmatched. This CDR3 spans 13 amino acids. In nucleotides, the CDR3 is TGTGCCTGGAGGAGGAAGGACAGGGGTGGCTACACCTTC. The encoded protein is CAWRRKDRGGYTF. The full variable domain, with the rest looked up from reference TRBV30 and TRBJ1-2, is SQTIHQWPATLVQPVGSPLSLECTVEGTSNPNLYWYRQAAGRGLQLLFYSVGIGQISSEVPQNLSASRPQDRQFILSSKKLLLSDSGFYLCAWRRKDRGGYTFGSGTRLTVV.

The CDR3 is CATSWTSGITYEQYF. The CDR3, as DNA: TGTGCCACGTCCTGGACTAGCGGGATCACCTACGAGCAGTACTTC. The V gene is TRBV10-3, the J gene TRBJ2-7, with TRBD2 identical over 12 bases. Germline CDR1 and CDR2: ENHRY and SYGVKD. This CDR3 contains 15 residues. V lost 10 bases and J lost 2; bases outside the gene matches: 9.

The CDR3 DNA reads as TGCGCCAGCAGCATAGGGACAGAGGGTCAGCCCCAGCATTTT. Protein: CASSIGTEGQPQHF. The rearrangement uses TRBV5-1 and TRBJ1-5, with TRBD1 identical over 7 bases. The CDR3 runs 14 residues. Germline trimming cut 4 bases from V and 6 bases from J; bases unmatched to any gene: 7. The germline gives CDR1 SGHRS, CDR2 YFSETQ.

The rearrangement links TRBV5-6 to TRBJ1-5; 10 bases are shared with TRBD1. Germline V gene sequence: CDR1 SGHDT, CDR2 YYEEEE. Losses at the gene ends were 0 bases for V and 4 bases for J; bases not matched to a gene: 1. The CDR3 spans 15 residues. The CDR3 loop is CASSLGTGGNQPQHF. The CDR3 coding sequence is TGTGCCAGCAGCTTGGGGACAGGGGGTAATCAGCCCCAGCATTTT.

The V and J genes are TRBV27 and TRBJ1-2, with D tentatively TRBD1 (6 bases). The CDR3 contains 11 residues. Looked up from germline, CDR1 is MNHEY and CDR2 is SMNVEV (reference sequence). Trimming removed 6 bases from V and 6 bases from J, with 8 bases in between. The CDR3 region is CASRNRDGYTF. The CDR3 DNA reads as TGTGCCAGCAGAAACAGGGATGGCTACACCTTC.

The V and J genes are TRBV18 and TRBJ1-2, with 9 bases matching TRBD1. Germline trimming cut 4 bases from V and 2 bases from J; bases unmatched to any gene: 11. CDR1 is KGHSH and CDR2 is LQKENI in the germline V gene. The CDR3 totals 17 residues. The chain's CDR3 is CASSLGTGLVRNYGYTF. DNA of the CDR3: TGTGCCAGCTCACTCGGGACAGGGCTTGTCCGCAACTATGGCTACACCTTC. Full variable domain (remainder filled in from reference TRBV18 and TRBJ1-2): NAGVMQNPRHLVRRRGQEARLRCSPMKGHSHVYWYRQLPEEGLKFMVYLQKENIIDESGMPKERFSAEFPKEGPSILRIQQVVRGDSAAYFCASSLGTGLVRNYGYTFGSGTRLTVV.

This chain uses TRBV30 with TRBJ2-1, with TRBD1 matching over 9 bases. Germline V gene lookup returns CDR1 GTSNPN and CDR2 SVGIG (reference sequence). The CDR3 length is 14 residues. Trimming cost V 8 bases and J 7 bases; bases outside gene matches: 12. Here the CDR3 DNA reads TGTGCCCACTCTGGACAGGGGACGTGGAATGAGCAGTTCTTC. This codes for CAHSGQGTWNEQFF.

J is TRBJ1-5 and V is TRBV7-8; unclear D gene. From germline, CDR1 is SGHVS and CDR2 FQNEAQ. This CDR3 has 14 amino acids. Trimming removed 0 bases at V and 5 bases at J, with 8 bases between. CDR3 bases: TGTGCCAGCAGCTTAGCCCTCCAGTATCAGCCCCAGCATTTT. Translation: CASSLALQYQPQHF. The variable domain in full, completed from reference TRBV7-8 and TRBJ1-5, reads GAGVSQSPRYKVAKRGQDVALRCDPISGHVSLFWYQQALGQGPEFLTYFQNEAQLDKSGLPSDRFFAERPEGSVSTLKIQRTQQEDSAVYLCASSLALQYQPQHFGDGTRLSIL.

This rearrangement joins TRBV29-1 to TRBJ1-1; no clear D. This CDR3 has 10 amino acids. Trimming pared 2 bases from V and 11 bases from J, leaving 9 bases between. The germline gives CDR1 SQVTM, CDR2 ANQGSEA. As DNA, the CDR3 is TGCAGCGTTGAAACGATAGAGGCTTTCTTT. It encodes CSVETIEAFF.

The chain couples TRBV4-1 to TRBJ2-7; the D gene is possibly TRBD2 (6 bases). The CDR3 has 14 residues. Germline-derived CDR1 and CDR2 are MGHRA and YSYEKL. Trimming removed 2 bases at V and 0 bases at J, with 8 bases between. CDR3 bases: TGCGCCAGCAGCCAACTAGCGAGCTCCTACGAGCAGTACTTC. It is translated as CASSQLASSYEQYF.

This chain joins TRBV15 and TRBJ1-5, with 7 bases identical to TRBD1. CDR1 LNHNV and CDR2 YYDKDF come from the germline V gene (reference sequence). Trimming cost V 4 bases and J 5 bases; bases outside gene matches: 5. The length of the CDR3 is 14 residues. For the CDR3, the DNA is TGTGCCACCAGCAACGACAGGGTATATCAGCCCCAGCATTTT. This sequence encodes CATSNDRVYQPQHF.

This clone was found once. The V call is TRBV6-5, the J call TRBJ2-4; a possible D gene is TRBD2 (7 bases). The CDR3 totals 12 residues. The V gene lost 4 bases and the J gene lost 16 bases, with 17 bases spanning the gap. Germline values: CDR1 MNHEY, CDR2 SVGAGI. Here the CDR3 DNA reads TGTGCCAGCAGTTCCCCCGGGGGGCCGAGATACTTC. As protein: CASSSPGGPRYF.

The chain uses TRBV19 and TRBJ2-5, with 8 bases fitting TRBD1. The V segment lost 5 bases and the J segment 2 bases; nucleotides outside the gene matches: 7. This CDR3 comprises 15 residues. Per the germline V gene, CDR1 is LNHDA and CDR2 is SQIVND (reference sequence). The CDR3 loop is CASSRTGGSQETQYF. In DNA, the CDR3 is TGTGCCAGTAGTCGAACAGGGGGGTCGCAAGAGACCCAGTACTTC.